The entry below gives a single TCR delta chain sequence along with its context. A read error is the likely source, as a far larger clone sits one nucleotide away. No DNA is shown, since the ends of the CDR3 on it are uncertain; the CDR3 is the one TCRdb lists. TCRdb fed the multiplex PCR reads to CATT. Among about 50,000 delta-chain clones listed, 1.5% to 2% were seen once. Bulk repertoires came from Vgamma9/Vdelta2+ or Vdelta2-negative gammadelta T cells flow-sorted from PBMC. Germline values: CDR1 TSWWSYY, CDR2 QGS. The CDR3 is 25 residues long, counting both termini. The sample originates from a study of γδ T cells in repeated Plasmodium falciparum infection.

The J segment was not called; the V segment is TRDV1; the table's TRDD3 call for D was not verified on the DNA. This TCR derives from a pool of human donors (malaria-infected and uninfected, not separated). Sequencing used gamma-delta T cells from blood. The CDR3 protein is CALGERTSYFWGIRRHVGRTDKLIF.